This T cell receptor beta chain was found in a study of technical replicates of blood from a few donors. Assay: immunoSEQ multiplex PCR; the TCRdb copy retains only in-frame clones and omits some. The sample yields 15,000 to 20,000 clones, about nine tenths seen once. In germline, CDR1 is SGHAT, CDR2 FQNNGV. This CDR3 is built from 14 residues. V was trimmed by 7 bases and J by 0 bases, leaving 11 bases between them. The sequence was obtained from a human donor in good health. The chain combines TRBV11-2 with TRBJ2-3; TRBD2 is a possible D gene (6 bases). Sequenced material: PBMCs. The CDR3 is CASTGGLSTDTQYF. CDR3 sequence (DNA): TGTGCCAGCACCGGAGGGTTAAGCACAGATACGCAGTATTTT.